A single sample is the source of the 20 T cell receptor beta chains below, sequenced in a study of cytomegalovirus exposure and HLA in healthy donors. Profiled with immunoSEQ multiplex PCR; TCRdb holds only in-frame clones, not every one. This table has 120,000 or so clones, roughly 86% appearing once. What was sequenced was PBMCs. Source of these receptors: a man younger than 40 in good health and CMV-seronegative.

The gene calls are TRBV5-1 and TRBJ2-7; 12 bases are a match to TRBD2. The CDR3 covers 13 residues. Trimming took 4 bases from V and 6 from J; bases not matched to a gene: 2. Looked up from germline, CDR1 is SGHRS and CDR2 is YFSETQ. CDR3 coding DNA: TGCGCCAGCAGCCTGGGACTAGCGGGCGAGCAGTACTTC. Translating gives CASSLGLAGEQYF.

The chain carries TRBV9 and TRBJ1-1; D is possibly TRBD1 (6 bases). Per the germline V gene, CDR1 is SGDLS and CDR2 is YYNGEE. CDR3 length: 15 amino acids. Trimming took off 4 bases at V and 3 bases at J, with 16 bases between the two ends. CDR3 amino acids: CASSPGAGVDTEAFF. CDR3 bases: TGTGCCAGCAGCCCCGGGGCAGGGGTGGACACTGAAGCTTTCTTT.

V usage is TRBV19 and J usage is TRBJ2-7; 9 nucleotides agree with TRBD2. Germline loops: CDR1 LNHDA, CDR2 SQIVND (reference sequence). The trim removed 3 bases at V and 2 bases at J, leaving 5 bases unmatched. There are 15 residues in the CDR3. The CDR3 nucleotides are TGTGCCAGTAGTATCGGGCTAGCGGGAACCTACGAGCAGTACTTC. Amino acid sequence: CASSIGLAGTYEQYF.

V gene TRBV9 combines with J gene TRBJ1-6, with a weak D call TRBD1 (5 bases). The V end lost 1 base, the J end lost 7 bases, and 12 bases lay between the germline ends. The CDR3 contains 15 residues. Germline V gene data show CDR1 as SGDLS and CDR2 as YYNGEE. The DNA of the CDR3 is TGTGCCAGCAGCGTAACGGGACTGATCAATTCACCCCTCCACTTT. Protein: CASSVTGLINSPLHF.

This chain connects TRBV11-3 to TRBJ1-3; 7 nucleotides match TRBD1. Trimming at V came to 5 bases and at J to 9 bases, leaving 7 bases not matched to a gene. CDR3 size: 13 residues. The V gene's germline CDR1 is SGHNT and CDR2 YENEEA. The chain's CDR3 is CASSADRDRTIYF. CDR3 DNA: TGTGCCAGCAGCGCAGACAGGGACCGCACCATATATTTT.

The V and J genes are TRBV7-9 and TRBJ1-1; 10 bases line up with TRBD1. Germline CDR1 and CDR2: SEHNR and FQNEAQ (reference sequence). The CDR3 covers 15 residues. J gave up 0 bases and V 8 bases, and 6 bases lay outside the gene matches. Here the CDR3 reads CASGGTGVMNTEAFF. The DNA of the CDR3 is TGTGCCAGCGGGGGGACAGGGGTCATGAACACTGAAGCTTTCTTT.

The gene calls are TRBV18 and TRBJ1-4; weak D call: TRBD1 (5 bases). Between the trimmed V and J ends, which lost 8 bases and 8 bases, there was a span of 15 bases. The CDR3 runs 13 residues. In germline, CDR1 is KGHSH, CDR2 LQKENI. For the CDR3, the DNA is TGTGCCAGCCGCAGGGACTTTGAGGAAAAACTGTTTTTT. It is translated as CASRRDFEEKLFF.

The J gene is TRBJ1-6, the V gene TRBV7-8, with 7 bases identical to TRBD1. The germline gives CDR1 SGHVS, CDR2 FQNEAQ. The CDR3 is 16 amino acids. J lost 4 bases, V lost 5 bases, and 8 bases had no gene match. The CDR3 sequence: CASSPIAGQYNSPLHF. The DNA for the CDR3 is TGTGCCAGCAGCCCAATTGCGGGACAGTATAATTCACCCCTCCACTTT.

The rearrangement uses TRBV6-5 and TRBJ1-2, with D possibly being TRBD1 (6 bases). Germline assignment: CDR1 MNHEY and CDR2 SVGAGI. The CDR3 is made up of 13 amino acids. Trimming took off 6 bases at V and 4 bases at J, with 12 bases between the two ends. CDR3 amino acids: CASSLSGVYGYTF. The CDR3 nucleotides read TGTGCCAGCAGCTTATCAGGGGTCTATGGCTACACCTTC.

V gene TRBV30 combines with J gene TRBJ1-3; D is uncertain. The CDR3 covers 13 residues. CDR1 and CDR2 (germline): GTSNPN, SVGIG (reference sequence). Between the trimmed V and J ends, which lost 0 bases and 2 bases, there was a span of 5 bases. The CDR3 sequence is CAWSVSAGNTIYF. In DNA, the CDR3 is TGTGCCTGGAGTGTAAGCGCTGGAAACACCATATATTTT.

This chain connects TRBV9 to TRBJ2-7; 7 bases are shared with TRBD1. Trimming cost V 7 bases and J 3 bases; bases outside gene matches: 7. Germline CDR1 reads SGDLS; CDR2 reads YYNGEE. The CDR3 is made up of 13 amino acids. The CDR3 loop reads CASSPNRGYEQYF. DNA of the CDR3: TGTGCCAGCTCGCCAAACAGGGGCTACGAGCAGTACTTC.

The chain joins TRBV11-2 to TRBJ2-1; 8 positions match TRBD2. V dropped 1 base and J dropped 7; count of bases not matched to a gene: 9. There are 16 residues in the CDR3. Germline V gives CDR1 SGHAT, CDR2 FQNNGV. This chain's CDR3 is CASSLVAGGLSNEQFF. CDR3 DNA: TGTGCCAGCAGCTTAGTCGCGGGAGGACTTTCAAATGAGCAGTTCTTC.

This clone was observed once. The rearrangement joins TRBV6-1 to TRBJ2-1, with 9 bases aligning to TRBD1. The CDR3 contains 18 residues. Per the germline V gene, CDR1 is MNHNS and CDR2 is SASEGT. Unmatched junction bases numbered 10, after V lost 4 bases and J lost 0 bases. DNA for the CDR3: TGTGCCAGCAGTGGATCCGGGACAGGGAGAACCTCCTACAATGAGCAGTTCTTC. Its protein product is CASSGSGTGRTSYNEQFF.

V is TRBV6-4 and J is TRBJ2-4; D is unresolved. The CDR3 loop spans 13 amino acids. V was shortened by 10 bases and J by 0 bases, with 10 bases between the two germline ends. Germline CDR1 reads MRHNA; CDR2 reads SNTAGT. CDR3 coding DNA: TGTGCCATCCCTAAACTAGCCAAAAACATTCAGTACTTC. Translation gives CAIPKLAKNIQYF.

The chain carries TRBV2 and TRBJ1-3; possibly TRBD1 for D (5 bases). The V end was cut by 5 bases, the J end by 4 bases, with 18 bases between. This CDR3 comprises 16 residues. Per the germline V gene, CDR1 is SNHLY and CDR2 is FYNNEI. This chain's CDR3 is CASSTSRRGGGNTIYF. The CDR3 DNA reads TGTGCCAGCAGTACCTCGAGAAGGGGAGGGGGAAACACCATATATTTT.

CDR3 residues: CASSSTGENQPQHF. In nucleotides, the CDR3 is TGCGCCAGCAGCTCCACCGGGGAGAATCAGCCCCAGCATTTT. This sequence joins TRBV5-1 and TRBJ1-5; D is ambiguous. Germline V gene lookup returns CDR1 SGHRS and CDR2 YFSETQ. The CDR3 spans 14 residues. V shed 3 bases and J shed 4 bases, with 11 bases lying between them.

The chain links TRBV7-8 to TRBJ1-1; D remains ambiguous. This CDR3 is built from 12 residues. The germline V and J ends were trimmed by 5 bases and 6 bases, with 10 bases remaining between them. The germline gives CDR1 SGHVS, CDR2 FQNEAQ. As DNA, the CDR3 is TGTGCCAGCAGCAGTAAGGGAGCTGAAGCTTTCTTT. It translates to CASSSKGAEAFF.

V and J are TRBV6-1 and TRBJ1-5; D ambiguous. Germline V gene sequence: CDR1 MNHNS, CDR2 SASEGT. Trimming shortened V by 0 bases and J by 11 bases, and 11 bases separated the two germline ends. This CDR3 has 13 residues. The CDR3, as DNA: TGTGCCAGCAGTGAAGCGCTTAGATCATCCCAGCATTTT. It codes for CASSEALRSSQHF.

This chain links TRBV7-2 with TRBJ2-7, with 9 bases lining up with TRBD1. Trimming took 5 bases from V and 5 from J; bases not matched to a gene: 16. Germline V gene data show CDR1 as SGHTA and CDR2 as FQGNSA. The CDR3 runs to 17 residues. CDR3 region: CASSQNYPGTGSNEQYF. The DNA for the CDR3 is TGTGCCAGCAGCCAGAATTATCCCGGGACAGGGAGTAACGAGCAGTACTTC.

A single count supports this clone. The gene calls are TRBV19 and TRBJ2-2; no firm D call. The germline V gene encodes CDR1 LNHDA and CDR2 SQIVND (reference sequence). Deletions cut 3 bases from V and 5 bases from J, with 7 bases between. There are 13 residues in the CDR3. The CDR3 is CASSIQRTGELFF. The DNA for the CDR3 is TGTGCCAGTAGTATCCAGAGGACCGGGGAGCTGTTTTTT.